This T cell receptor beta chain was sequenced during a study of shared clonotypes between healthy human individuals. Here immunoSEQ multiplex PCR was the method, and the copy in TCRdb shows in-frame clones only, minus some. The sample yields fewer than 1 million clones, 90% to 97% seen once. CD8 cells regarded as naive lacked CD45RO, were positively chosen for CCR7, and omitted terminally differentiated effector memory CD45RA+ cells. With 5 bases clipped from V and 1 base from J, the junction kept 3 bases outside the gene matches. In germline, CDR1 is SGHTA, CDR2 FQGTGA. The CDR3 runs to 14 residues.

Sample: naive CD8+ T cells sorted from blood. This TCR came from a man aged 25-45 years in good health. The chain is built from TRBV7-3 and TRBJ1-1; 8 positions agree with TRBD1. CDR3 sequence reads: CASSLGQGNTEAFF. CDR3 in DNA: TGTGCCAGCAGCCTCGGACAGGGGAACACTGAAGCTTTCTTT.